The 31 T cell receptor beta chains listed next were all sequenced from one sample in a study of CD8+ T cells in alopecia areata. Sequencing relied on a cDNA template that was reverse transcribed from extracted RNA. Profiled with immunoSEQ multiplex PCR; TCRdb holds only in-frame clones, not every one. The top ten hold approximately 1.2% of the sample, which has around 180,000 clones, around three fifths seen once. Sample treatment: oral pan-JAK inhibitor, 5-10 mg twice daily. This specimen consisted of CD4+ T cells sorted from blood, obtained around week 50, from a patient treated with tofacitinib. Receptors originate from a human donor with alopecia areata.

CDR3 residues: CASNTGTGGSTQYF. DNA of the CDR3: TGTGCCAGCAATACTGGGACCGGGGGGAGTACGCAGTATTTT. The chain links TRBV2 to TRBJ2-3; 7 bases fit TRBD2. Germline CDR1 is SNHLY and CDR2 is FYNNEI. V dropped 7 bases and J dropped 8; count of bases not matched to a gene: 12. The length of the CDR3 is 14 residues.

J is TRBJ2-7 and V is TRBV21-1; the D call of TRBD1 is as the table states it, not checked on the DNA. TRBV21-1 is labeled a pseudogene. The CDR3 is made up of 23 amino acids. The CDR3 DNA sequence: TGTGCCAGCAGCAATCCCACTAACAGCCGGGACAGAACTTACCATTTCATTCGGCCAGAGCAGTACTTC. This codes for CASSNPTNSRDRTYHFIRPEQYF.

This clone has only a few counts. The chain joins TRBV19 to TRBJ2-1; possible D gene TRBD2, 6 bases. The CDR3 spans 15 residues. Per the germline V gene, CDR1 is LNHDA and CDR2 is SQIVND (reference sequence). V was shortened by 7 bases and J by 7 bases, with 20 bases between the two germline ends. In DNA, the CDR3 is TGTGCCAGTACCCCCTGGCGGGGTACGGTAAATGAGCAGTTCTTC. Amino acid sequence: CASTPWRGTVNEQFF.

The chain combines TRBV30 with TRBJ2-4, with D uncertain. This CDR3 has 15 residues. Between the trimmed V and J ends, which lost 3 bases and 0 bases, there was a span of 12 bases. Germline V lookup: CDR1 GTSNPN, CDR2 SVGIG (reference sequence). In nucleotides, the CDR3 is TGTGCCTGGAGCTTCGCAGCTGTAGCCAAAAACATTCAGTACTTC. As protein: CAWSFAAVAKNIQYF.

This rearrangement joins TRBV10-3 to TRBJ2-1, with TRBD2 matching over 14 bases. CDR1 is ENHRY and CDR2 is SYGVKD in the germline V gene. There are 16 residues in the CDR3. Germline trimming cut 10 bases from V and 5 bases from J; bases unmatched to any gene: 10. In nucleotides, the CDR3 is TGTGCCACAGGGACTAGCGGGGGATACACACACAATGAGCAGTTCTTC. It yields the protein CATGTSGGYTHNEQFF.

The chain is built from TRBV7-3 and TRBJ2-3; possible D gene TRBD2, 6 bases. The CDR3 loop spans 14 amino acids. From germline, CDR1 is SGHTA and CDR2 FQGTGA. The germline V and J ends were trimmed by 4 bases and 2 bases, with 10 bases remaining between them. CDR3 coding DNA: TGTGCCAGCAGCTCCGGACTATCCACAGATACGCAGTATTTT. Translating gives CASSSGLSTDTQYF. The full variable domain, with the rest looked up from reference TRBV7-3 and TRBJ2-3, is GAGVSQTPSNKVTEKGKYVELRCDPISGHTALYWYRQSLGQGPEFLIYFQGTGAADDSGLPNDRFFAVRPEGSVSTLKIQRTERGDSAVYLCASSSGLSTDTQYFGPGTRLTVL.

The CDR3 reads CSVQGGYEQYF. The CDR3 DNA reads TGCAGCGTTCAGGGGGGCTACGAGCAGTACTTC. The genes are TRBV29-1 and TRBJ2-7, with D possibly being TRBD1 (7 bases). The V and J ends lost 5 bases and 3 bases respectively, with 8 bases between them. Germline V gene sequence: CDR1 SQVTM, CDR2 ANQGSEA. This CDR3 is 11 amino acids long.

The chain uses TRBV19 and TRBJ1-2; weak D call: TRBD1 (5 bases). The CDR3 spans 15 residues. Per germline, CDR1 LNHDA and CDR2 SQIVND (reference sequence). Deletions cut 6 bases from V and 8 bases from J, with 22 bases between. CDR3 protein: CASSLSGSPRGGYTF. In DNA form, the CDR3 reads TGTGCCAGTAGCCTGAGCGGGTCTCCAAGGGGAGGCTACACCTTC.

The CDR3 sequence is CASSLVGSGMNTEAFF. The CDR3, as DNA: TGTGCCAGCAGCTTGGTCGGCAGCGGTATGAACACTGAAGCTTTCTTT. The chain combines TRBV5-6 with TRBJ1-1; D is ambiguous. Germline assignment: CDR1 SGHDT and CDR2 YYEEEE. Trimming took off 0 bases at V and 0 bases at J, with 12 bases between the two ends. The CDR3 spans 16 residues.

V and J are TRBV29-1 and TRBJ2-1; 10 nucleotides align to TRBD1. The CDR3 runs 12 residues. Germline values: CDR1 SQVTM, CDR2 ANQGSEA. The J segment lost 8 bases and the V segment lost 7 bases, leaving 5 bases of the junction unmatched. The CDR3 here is CSGDRGGDEQFF. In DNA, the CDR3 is TGCAGCGGGGACAGGGGAGGAGATGAGCAGTTCTTC.

CDR3 coding DNA: TGCGCCAGCAAGCAGGGCAGCTACAATGAGCAGTTCTTC. Encoded protein: CASKQGSYNEQFF. This chain uses TRBV10-2 with TRBJ2-1; D is possibly TRBD1 (5 bases). This CDR3 contains 13 residues. CDR1 and CDR2 (germline): WSHSY, SAAADI. V dropped 7 bases and J dropped 3 bases, with 10 bases sitting between them.

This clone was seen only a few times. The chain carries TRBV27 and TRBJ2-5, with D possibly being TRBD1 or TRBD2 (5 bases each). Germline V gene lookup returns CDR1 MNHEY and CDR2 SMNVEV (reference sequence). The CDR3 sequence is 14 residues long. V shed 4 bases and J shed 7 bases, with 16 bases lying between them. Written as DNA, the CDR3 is TGTGCCAGCAGTTCACACGGGGCTGTGGTGACCCAGTACTTC. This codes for CASSSHGAVVTQYF.

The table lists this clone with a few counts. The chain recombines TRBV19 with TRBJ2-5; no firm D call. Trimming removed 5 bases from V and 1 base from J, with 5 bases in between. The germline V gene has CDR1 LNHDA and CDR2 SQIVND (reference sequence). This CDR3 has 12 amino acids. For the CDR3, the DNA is TGTGCCAGTAGTCACCGCCAAGAGACCCAGTACTTC. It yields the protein CASSHRQETQYF.

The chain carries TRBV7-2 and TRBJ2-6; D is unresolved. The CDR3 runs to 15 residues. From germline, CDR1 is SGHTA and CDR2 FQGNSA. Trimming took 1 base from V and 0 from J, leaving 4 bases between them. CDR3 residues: CASSLESSGANVLTF. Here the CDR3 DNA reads TGTGCCAGCAGCTTAGAGAGCTCTGGGGCCAACGTCCTGACTTTC. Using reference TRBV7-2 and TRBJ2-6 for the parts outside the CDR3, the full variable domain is GAGVSQSPSNKVTEKGKDVELRCDPISGHTALYWYRQSLGQGLEFLIYFQGNSAPDKSGLPSDRFSAERTGGSVSTLTIQRTQQEDSAVYLCASSLESSGANVLTFGAGSRLTVL.

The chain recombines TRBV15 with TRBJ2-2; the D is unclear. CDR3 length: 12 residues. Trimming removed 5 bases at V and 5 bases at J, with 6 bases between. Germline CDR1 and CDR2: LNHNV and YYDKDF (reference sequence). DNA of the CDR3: TGTGCCACCAGCCATTATACCGGGGAGCTGTTTTTT. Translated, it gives CATSHYTGELFF.

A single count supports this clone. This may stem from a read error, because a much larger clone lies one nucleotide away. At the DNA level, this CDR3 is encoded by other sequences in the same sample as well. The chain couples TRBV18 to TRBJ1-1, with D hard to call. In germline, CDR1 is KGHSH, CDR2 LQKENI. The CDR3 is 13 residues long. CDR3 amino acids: CASSQGLNTEAFF. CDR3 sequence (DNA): TGTGCCAGCTCACAGGGCCTGAACACTGAGGCTTTCTTT.

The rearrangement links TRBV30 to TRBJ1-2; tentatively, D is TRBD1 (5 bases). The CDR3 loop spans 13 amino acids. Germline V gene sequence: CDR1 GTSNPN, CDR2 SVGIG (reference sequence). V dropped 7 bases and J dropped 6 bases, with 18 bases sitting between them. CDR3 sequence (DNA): TGTGCCTTTAACGAAGCAGGGAGGAATGGCTACACCTTC. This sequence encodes CAFNEAGRNGYTF.

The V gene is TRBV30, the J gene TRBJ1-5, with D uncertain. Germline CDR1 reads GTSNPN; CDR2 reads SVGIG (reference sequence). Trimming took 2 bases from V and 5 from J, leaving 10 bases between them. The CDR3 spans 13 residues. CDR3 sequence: CAWSSQRDQPQHF. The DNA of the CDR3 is TGTGCCTGGAGTAGCCAGAGGGATCAGCCCCAGCATTTT.

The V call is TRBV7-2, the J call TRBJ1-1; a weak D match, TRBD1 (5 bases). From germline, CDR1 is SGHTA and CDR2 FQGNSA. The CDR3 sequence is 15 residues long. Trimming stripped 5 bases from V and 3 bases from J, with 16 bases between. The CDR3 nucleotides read TGTGCCAGCAGCCTCCGACAGATAGGGGACACTGAAGCTTTCTTT. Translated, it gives CASSLRQIGDTEAFF.

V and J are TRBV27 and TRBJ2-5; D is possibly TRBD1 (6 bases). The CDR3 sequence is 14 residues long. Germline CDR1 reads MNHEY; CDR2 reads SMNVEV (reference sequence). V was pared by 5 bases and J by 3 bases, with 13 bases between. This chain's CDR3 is CASSQGPKEETQYF. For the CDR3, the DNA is TGTGCCAGCAGTCAGGGGCCGAAAGAAGAGACCCAGTACTTC.

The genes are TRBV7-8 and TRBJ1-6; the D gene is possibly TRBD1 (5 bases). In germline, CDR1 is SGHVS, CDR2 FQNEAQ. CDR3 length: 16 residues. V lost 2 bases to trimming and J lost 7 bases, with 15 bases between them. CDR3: CASSLQGTVLNSPLHF. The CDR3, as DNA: TGTGCCAGCAGCTTACAGGGAACGGTATTAAATTCACCCCTCCACTTT.

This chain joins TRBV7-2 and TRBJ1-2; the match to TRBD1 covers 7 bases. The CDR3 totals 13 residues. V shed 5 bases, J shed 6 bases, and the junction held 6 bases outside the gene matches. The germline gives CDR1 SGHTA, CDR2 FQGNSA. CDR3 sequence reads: CASSPGQDNGYTF. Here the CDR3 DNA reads TGTGCCAGCAGCCCCGGACAGGACAATGGCTACACCTTC.

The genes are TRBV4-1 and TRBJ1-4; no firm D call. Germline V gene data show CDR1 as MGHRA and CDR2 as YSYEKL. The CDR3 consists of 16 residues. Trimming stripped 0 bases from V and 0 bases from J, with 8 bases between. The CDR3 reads CASSQDVAATNEKLFF. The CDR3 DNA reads TGCGCCAGCAGCCAAGATGTGGCAGCAACTAATGAAAAACTGTTTTTT.

The CDR3 loop is CASSEGTSGANVLTF. The CDR3, as DNA: TGTGCCAGCAGTGAGGGAACCTCTGGGGCCAACGTCCTGACTTTC. The genes are TRBV6-4 and TRBJ2-6; D call uncertain. Germline values: CDR1 MRHNA, CDR2 SNTAGT. V was shortened by 3 bases and J by 0 bases, with 6 bases between the two germline ends. This CDR3 contains 15 residues.

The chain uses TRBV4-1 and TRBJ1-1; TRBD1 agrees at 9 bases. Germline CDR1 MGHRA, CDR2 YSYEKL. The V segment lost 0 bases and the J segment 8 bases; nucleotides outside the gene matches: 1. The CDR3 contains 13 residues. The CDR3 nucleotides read TGCGCCAGCAGCCAAGATACAGGGGGCGAAGCTTTCTTT. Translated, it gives CASSQDTGGEAFF.

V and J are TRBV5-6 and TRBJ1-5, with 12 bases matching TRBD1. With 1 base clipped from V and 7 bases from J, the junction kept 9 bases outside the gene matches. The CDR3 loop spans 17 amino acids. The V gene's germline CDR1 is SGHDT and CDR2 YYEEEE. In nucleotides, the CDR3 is TGTGCCAGCAGCTTGTCACGGGGACAGGGGGCGGGACAGCCCCAGCATTTT. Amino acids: CASSLSRGQGAGQPQHF.

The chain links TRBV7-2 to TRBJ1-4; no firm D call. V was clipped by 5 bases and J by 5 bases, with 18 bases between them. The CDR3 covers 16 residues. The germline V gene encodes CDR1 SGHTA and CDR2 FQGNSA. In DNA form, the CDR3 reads TGTGCCAGCAGCGTCAAACAGCGGCGGAAGAATGAAAAACTGTTTTTT. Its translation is CASSVKQRRKNEKLFF.

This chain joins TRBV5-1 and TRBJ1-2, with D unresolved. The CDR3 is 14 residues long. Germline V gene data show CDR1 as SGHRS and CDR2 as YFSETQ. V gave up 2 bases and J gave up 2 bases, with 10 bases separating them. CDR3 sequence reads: CASSLLALNYGYTF. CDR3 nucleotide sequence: TGCGCCAGCAGCTTATTAGCGCTCAACTATGGCTACACCTTC. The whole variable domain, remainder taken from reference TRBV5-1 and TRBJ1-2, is KAGVTQTPRYLIKTRGQQVTLSCSPISGHRSVSWYQQTPGQGLQFLFEYFSETQRNKGNFPGRFSGRQFSNSRSEMNVSTLELGDSALYLCASSLLALNYGYTFGSGTRLTVV.

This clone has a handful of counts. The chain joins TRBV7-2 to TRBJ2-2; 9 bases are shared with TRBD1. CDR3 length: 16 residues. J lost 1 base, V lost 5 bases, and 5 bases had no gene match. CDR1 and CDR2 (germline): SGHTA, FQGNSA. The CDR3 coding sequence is TGTGCCAGCAGCCTCGGGACAGGGCTGAACACCGGGGAGCTGTTTTTT. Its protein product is CASSLGTGLNTGELFF.

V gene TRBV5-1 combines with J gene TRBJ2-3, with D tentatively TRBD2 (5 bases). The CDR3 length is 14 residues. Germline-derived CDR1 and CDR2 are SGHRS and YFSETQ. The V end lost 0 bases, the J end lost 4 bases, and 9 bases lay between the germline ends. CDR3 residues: CASSLVGLADTQYF. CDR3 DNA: TGCGCCAGCAGCTTGGTCGGACTCGCAGATACGCAGTATTTT.

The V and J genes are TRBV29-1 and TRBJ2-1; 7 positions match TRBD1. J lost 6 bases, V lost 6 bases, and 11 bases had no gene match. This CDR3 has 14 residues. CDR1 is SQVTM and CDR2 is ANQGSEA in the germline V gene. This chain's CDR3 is CSVPGTAYVNEQFF. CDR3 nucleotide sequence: TGCAGCGTGCCCGGGACAGCCTACGTCAATGAGCAGTTCTTC.